The rows below give T cell receptor beta chains drawn from one sample of a study of blood T cell repertoires in COVID-19. Only in-frame clones appear in the TCRdb table, and some are missing; sequencing was by immunoSEQ multiplex PCR. The table records 120,000 or so clones, over 75% of them present only once. The sequenced material came from peripheral blood. The source of these receptors is a man aged 25 to 40 with COVID-19, enrolled during active disease. CDR3s include the opening cysteine and the closing phenylalanine or tryptophan. The order of the fields is V gene, J gene, clone size, D gene, CDR3 DNA, CDR3 protein. A D gene is named only where the DNA matches it firmly. Clone size is shown for a subset of rows, as once, few, many or a class of expanded clone.

TRBV6-6	TRBJ2-2	once	NA	TGTGCCAGCAGAAGACAGTCCCCCACCGGGGAGCTGTTTTTT	CASRRQSPTGELFF
TRBV19	TRBJ1-1	NA	TRBD1	TGTGCCAGTATTGGGCGTAAGACAGGGGGGAACACTGAAGCTTTCTTT	CASIGRKTGGNTEAFF
TRBV11-3	TRBJ1-2	few	TRBD1	TGTGCCAGCAGCTTAGATGTTGCAGGGGGCTCTGGCTACACCTTC	CASSLDVAGGSGYTF
TRBV29-1	TRBJ2-1	NA	TRBD2	TGCAGCGTTTGGGGGGGGACTTACAATGAGCAGTTCTTC	CSVWGGTYNEQFF
TRBV27	TRBJ2-7	NA	TRBD1	TGTGCCAGCAGTCCCCTGGGACAGGGAGGTACCTACGAGCAGTACTTC	CASSPLGQGGTYEQYF
TRBV12-3/TRBV12-4	TRBJ2-3	NA	NA	TGTGCCAGCAGTCGGACAGATACGCAGTATTTT	CASSRTDTQYF
TRBV4-1	TRBJ1-4	NA	NA	TGCGCCAGCAGCCACCCGGACAGAAATGAAAAACTGTTTTTT	CASSHPDRNEKLFF
TRBV10-2	TRBJ2-6	NA	TRBD1	TGCGCCAGCAGTGATCCAGGGGGTGATGGGGCCAACGTCCTGACTTTC	CASSDPGGDGANVLTF
TRBV30	TRBJ1-1	NA	NA	TGTGCCTGCGCTCGCGCGTGGAACACTGAAGCTTTCTTT	CACARAWNTEAFF
TRBV7-3	TRBJ2-1	NA	TRBD1	TGTGCCAGCAGCCAACCGGGACAGCCGTACAATGAGCAGTTCTTC	CASSQPGQPYNEQFF
TRBV19	TRBJ1-1	NA	NA	TGTGCCAGTACCGGCCGAGGCAGAGCGAACACTGAAGCTTTCTTT	CASTGRGRANTEAFF
TRBV7-2	TRBJ2-5	NA	TRBD2	TGTGCCAGCAGCTTAGCGGCTAGCGGTCCAGAGACCCAGTACTTC	CASSLAASGPETQYF
TRBV21-1	TRBJ2-5	many	NA	TGTGCCAGCAGCAAAAAGACTGCGGGGGTAAAAGAGACCCAGTACTTC	CASSKKTAGVKETQYF
TRBV29-1	TRBJ2-1	once	NA	TGCAGCGTTGTTACTAGGACCTACAATGAGCAGTTCTTC	CSVVTRTYNEQFF
TRBV5-4	TRBJ2-5	NA	TRBD1	TGTGCCAGCAGCTCGGGGCGACAGGGCGGCGCGCAGACCCAGTACTTC	CASSSGRQGGAQTQYF
TRBV5-1	TRBJ2-7	NA	TRBD1	TGCGCCAGCAGCTTCCGACAGGGCGGCTACGAGCAGTACTTC	CASSFRQGGYEQYF
TRBV9	TRBJ1-3	NA	TRBD1	TGTGCCAGCAGCGTGCAGGGGGCTTGGTCTGGAAACACCATATATTTT	CASSVQGAWSGNTIYF